Each of the 6 T cell receptor beta chains below was sequenced from the same sample in a study of blood T cell repertoires in COVID-19. Only in-frame clones appear in the TCRdb table, and some are missing; sequencing was by immunoSEQ multiplex PCR. The data contain about 290,000 clones, roughly 80% of them singletons. Sequenced: peripheral blood. The receptors here all came from a woman aged 50 to 65 with active or convalescent COVID-19.

The chain carries TRBV7-8 and TRBJ1-5; D may be TRBD1 (5 bases). Germline CDR1 and CDR2: SGHVS and FQNEAQ. Trimming left V 3 bases short and J 4 bases short, with 19 bases between. The CDR3 runs to 17 residues. The CDR3 region is CASSFEVTRGSNQPQHF. DNA of the CDR3: TGTGCCAGCAGCTTTGAGGTGACAAGGGGATCGAATCAGCCCCAGCATTTT.

The rearrangement uses TRBV27 and TRBJ2-7; 11 nucleotides agree with TRBD2. The germline CDR1 and CDR2 sequences are MNHEY and SMNVEV (reference sequence). Losses at the gene ends were 5 bases for V and 4 bases for J; bases not matched to a gene: 7. CDR3 length equals 15 residues. DNA of the CDR3: TGTGCCAGCAGTGTACTAGCGGGAGCTTTGTACGAGCAGTACTTC. Translated, it gives CASSVLAGALYEQYF.

The sample holds one count of this clone. The V and J genes are TRBV19 and TRBJ2-7, with D possibly TRBD1 on 5 matching bases. The CDR3 totals 13 residues. Trimming took 3 bases from V and 2 from J, leaving 8 bases between them. Germline CDR1 and CDR2: LNHDA and SQIVND (reference sequence). The CDR3 here is CASSIRGTYEQYF. The DNA for the CDR3 is TGTGCCAGTAGTATTAGGGGAACCTACGAGCAGTACTTC.

Notes on this clone: The same CDR3 also results from other DNA sequences found in this sample. V is TRBV2 and J is TRBJ2-1; D may be TRBD2 (5 bases). The V end lost 3 bases, the J end lost 3 bases, and 6 bases lay between the germline ends. Per the germline V gene, CDR1 is SNHLY and CDR2 is FYNNEI. The CDR3 has 13 amino acids. CDR3 region: CASSDRGYNEQFF. Here the CDR3 DNA reads TGTGCCAGCAGTGATCGGGGCTACAATGAGCAGTTCTTC.

CDR3 region: CASSLRGGAGNTIYF. The CDR3, as DNA: TGTGCCAGCAGCTTACGAGGGGGCGCTGGAAACACCATATATTTT. This chain joins TRBV7-2 and TRBJ1-3; 7 nucleotides match TRBD1. Germline CDR1 reads SGHTA; CDR2 reads FQGNSA. The CDR3 is made up of 15 amino acids. V shed 2 bases and J 2 bases; nucleotides not matched to a gene: 3.

The chain couples TRBV7-9 to TRBJ2-5, with D possibly TRBD2 on 6 matching bases. The CDR3 is made up of 16 amino acids. The germline gives CDR1 SEHNR, CDR2 FQNEAQ (reference sequence). The V gene lost 4 bases and the J gene lost 10 bases, with 25 bases spanning the gap. The CDR3 DNA reads TGTGCCAGCAGCTCTATTAGCAGGGCCCCTTCGGAGGGCCAGTACTTC. Amino acids: CASSSISRAPSEGQYF.